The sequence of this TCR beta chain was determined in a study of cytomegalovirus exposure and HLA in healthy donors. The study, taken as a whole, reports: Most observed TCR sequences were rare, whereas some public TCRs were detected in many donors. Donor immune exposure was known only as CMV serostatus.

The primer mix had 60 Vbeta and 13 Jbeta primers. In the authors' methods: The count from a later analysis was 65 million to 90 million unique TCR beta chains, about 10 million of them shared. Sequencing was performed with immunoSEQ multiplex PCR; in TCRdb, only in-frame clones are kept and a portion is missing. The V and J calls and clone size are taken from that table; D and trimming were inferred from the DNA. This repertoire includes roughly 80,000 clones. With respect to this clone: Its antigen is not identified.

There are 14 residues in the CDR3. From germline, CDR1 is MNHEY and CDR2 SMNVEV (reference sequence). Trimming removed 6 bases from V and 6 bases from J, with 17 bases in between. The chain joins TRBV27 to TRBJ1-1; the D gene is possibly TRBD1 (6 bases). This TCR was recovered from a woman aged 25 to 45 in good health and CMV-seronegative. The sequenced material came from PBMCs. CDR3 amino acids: CASRYRDTSPEAFF. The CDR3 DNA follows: TGTGCCAGCAGGTACCGGGACACCTCCCCTGAAGCTTTCTTT.